Listed here are 15 T cell receptor beta chains from one sample, sequenced in a study of regulatory T cells in long-lasting Graves disease (dated by TCRdb to the early 2020s). The label giving this sample's time point can be read as: newly diagnosed GD, antithyroid drugs for less than 3 months. For both TCR sequencing and RNA sequencing, RNA was extracted from PBMCs using TRIzol. Library prep was done by multiplex PCR. These reads were obtained on an Illumina HiSeq 4000. iRepertoire HTBI primers and Arm-PCR amplification of CDR3 regions were used to construct TCR beta libraries. The public reads were quality trimmed at Q25 with fastp and then assembled into clones with MiXCR by TCRdb, keeping productive beta chains. Merged by CDR3 protein, the rows form single entries marked with the most common genes and DNA. The sample table holds approximately 250,000 distinct CDR3 sequences, of which 15% to 20% were seen once. The top ten hold around 20% of the sample.

Source: peripheral blood mononuclear cells (PBMCs), taken at new diagnosis, from a patient treated with antithyroid drugs. Every receptor here comes from a female donor with Graves disease.

This clonotype was counted at least ten times. This rearrangement joins TRBV3-1 to TRBJ1-3, with TRBD1 matching over 8 bases. The CDR3 consists of 15 residues. The germline gives CDR1 LGHDT, CDR2 YNNKEL (reference sequence). The V segment lost 7 bases and the J segment 0 bases; nucleotides outside the gene matches: 5. CDR3 region: CASTHGQGSGNTIYF. The CDR3 coding sequence is TGTGCCAGCACCCACGGACAGGGCTCTGGAAACACCATATATTTT.

At least ten counts were recorded for this clonotype. The chain has TRBV30 and TRBJ2-2; TRBD2 matches at 7 bases. This CDR3 spans 16 amino acids. The V segment lost 6 bases and the J segment 1 base; nucleotides outside the gene matches: 11. Germline-derived CDR1 and CDR2 are GTSNPN and SVGIG (reference sequence). DNA for the CDR3: TGTGCCTGTACCGGGGGAAGCGGGAAGAACACCGGGGAGCTGTTTTTT. It encodes CACTGGSGKNTGELFF. Complete variable domain (other parts from reference TRBV30 and TRBJ2-2): SQTIHQWPATLVQPVGSPLSLECTVEGTSNPNLYWYRQAAGRGLQLLFYSVGIGQISSEVPQNLSASRPQDRQFILSSKKLLLSDSGFYLCACTGGSGKNTGELFFGEGSRLTVL.

This clonotype has a handful of counts. A much larger clone is a single base away; this may be a read error. The gene calls are TRBV3-1 and TRBJ1-2; 7 bases map to TRBD1. The CDR3 is 12 amino acids. Germline V lookup: CDR1 LGHDT, CDR2 YNNKEL (reference sequence). J gave up 6 bases and V 11 bases, and 9 bases lay outside the gene matches. The CDR3 DNA reads as TGTGCCGGCAACAGACAGGGCAATGGCTACACCTTC. It specifies CAGNRQGNGYTF.

This clonotype was counted ten times or more. This chain joins TRBV28 and TRBJ1-5; D unclear. The ends were cut back, 6 bases at V and 3 bases at J, with 6 bases in the middle. The CDR3 spans 12 residues. Germline assignment: CDR1 MDHEN and CDR2 SYDVKM. CDR3 loop: CASREVNQPQHF. DNA for the CDR3: TGTGCCAGCAGGGAGGTCAATCAGCCCCAGCATTTT.

The table lists this clonotype with many counts. The rearrangement links TRBV28 to TRBJ1-6, with 9 bases identical to TRBD1. Per the germline V gene, CDR1 is MDHEN and CDR2 is SYDVKM. This CDR3 is 13 amino acids long. V lost 6 bases and J lost 9; bases outside the gene matches: 3. This CDR3 reads CASRPDRGSPLHF. In nucleotides, the CDR3 is TGTGCCAGCAGACCGGACAGGGGTTCACCCCTCCACTTT.

CDR3 bases: TGTGCCAGCAGCGTCACGGCAGAACTCCATGAAAAACTGTTTTTT. This translates into CASSVTAELHEKLFF. The rearrangement joins TRBV11-2 to TRBJ1-4, with D hard to call. This CDR3 comprises 15 residues. The ends were cut back, 5 bases at V and 6 bases at J, with 16 bases in the middle. The V gene's germline CDR1 is SGHAT and CDR2 FQNNGV.

The V and J genes are TRBV12-3 or TRBV12-4 and TRBJ1-2; no clear D gene. V lost 1 base and J 2 bases, leaving 11 bases between the germline ends. There are 15 residues in the CDR3. The CDR3 sequence is CASSLEGPPNYGYTF. CDR3 coding DNA: TGTGCCAGCAGTTTAGAAGGACCACCAAACTATGGCTACACCTTC.

This clonotype was seen only a few times. V gene TRBV6-5 combines with J gene TRBJ2-7; unclear D gene. The V gene's germline CDR1 is MNHEY and CDR2 SVGAGI. V was shortened by 0 bases and J by 0 bases, with 9 bases between the two germline ends. CDR3 length equals 15 residues. In nucleotides, the CDR3 is TGTGCCAGCAGTTACTCGTCAGCTAGCTCCTACGAGCAGTACTTC. This codes for CASSYSSASSYEQYF.

This clonotype came up many times. This chain connects TRBV6-5 to TRBJ2-3, with TRBD1 as a possible D gene (6 bases). The CDR3 length is 16 residues. Germline V CDR1 and CDR2: MNHEY, SVGAGI. V was shortened by 4 bases and J by 4 bases, with 18 bases between the two germline ends. The CDR3 loop is CASSFTRTVQSDTQYF. For the CDR3, the DNA is TGTGCCAGCAGTTTTACTCGGACAGTCCAGTCAGATACGCAGTATTTT.

This clonotype was seen ten or more times. The V gene is TRBV7-3, the J gene TRBJ2-5; possible D gene TRBD2, 5 bases. Trimming shortened V by 0 bases and J by 6 bases, and 8 bases separated the two germline ends. The CDR3 contains 13 residues. Germline loops: CDR1 SGHTA, CDR2 FQGTGA. Here the CDR3 reads CASSLTGKKTQYF. The CDR3 region has the DNA TGTGCCAGCAGCTTAACCGGGAAAAAGACCCAGTACTTC.

This sequence joins TRBV6-2 or TRBV6-3 and TRBJ1-2, with TRBD1 identical over 7 bases. The CDR3 totals 19 residues. The ends lost 5 bases at V and 4 bases at J; junction bases unmatched: 22. Germline V lookup: CDR1 MNHEY, CDR2 SVGEGT. The CDR3 nucleotides are TGTGCCAGCAGTAAGCCGACCGGGACAGTTAAATCTCCAACCTATGGCTACACCTTC. Protein product: CASSKPTGTVKSPTYGYTF.

The rearrangement joins TRBV27 to TRBJ2-1; TRBD2 aligns across 10 bases. The germline V gene has CDR1 MNHEY and CDR2 SMNVEV (reference sequence). V lost 5 bases, J lost 8 bases, and 15 bases stayed unmatched. The CDR3 length is 17 residues. For the CDR3, the DNA is TGTGCCAGCAGTAGCTTATTGGGACTAGCGATAGGCGATGAGCAGTTCTTC. Encoded protein: CASSSLLGLAIGDEQFF.

The sample holds many counts of this clonotype. V gene TRBV20-1 combines with J gene TRBJ1-4; 7 nucleotides match TRBD1. The germline gives CDR1 DFQATT, CDR2 SNEGSKA (reference sequence). J lost 7 bases, V lost 5 bases, and 10 bases had no gene match. The CDR3 is 14 residues long. CDR3 region: CSAPRQGVGEKLFF. CDR3 DNA sequence: TGCAGTGCTCCCAGACAGGGTGTGGGTGAAAAACTGTTTTTT.

This clonotype was counted many times. This chain uses TRBV10-3 with TRBJ2-7; 7 bases agree with TRBD2. After removal of 11 bases from V and 5 bases from J, the junction contained 6 bases not matched to a gene. CDR3 length: 11 amino acids. Per germline, CDR1 ENHRY and CDR2 SYGVKD. The CDR3 sequence is CAAGRENEQYF. The CDR3 DNA sequence: TGTGCCGCGGGGCGGGAGAACGAGCAGTACTTC.

This clonotype was detected ten times or more. The chain recombines TRBV12-3 or TRBV12-4 with TRBJ1-1; D uncertain. V was trimmed by 7 bases and J by 0 bases, leaving 12 bases between them. The CDR3 has 14 amino acids. Here the CDR3 DNA reads TGTGCCAGCAACCCGCGAGCCTTGAACACTGAAGCTTTCTTT. Protein product: CASNPRALNTEAFF.